The 4 T cell receptor beta chains below come from one sample, sequenced in a study of CD8 T cells in Susac syndrome. Reverse transcription of about 0.45 to 1 ug RNA was performed with random hexamers. TCRdb reanalysed the immunoSEQ multiplex PCR reads using MiXCR and keeps one entry per CDR3 protein. The sample shows roughly 300,000 distinct CDR3 sequences, around 84% of them seen only once. The sample was CD8+ T cells from PBMCs. Source of these receptors: a human donor with multiple sclerosis.

The rearrangement joins TRBV7-8 to TRBJ2-1; 12 bases map to TRBD2. Trimming took 5 bases from V and 0 from J; bases not matched to a gene: 8. This CDR3 is built from 18 residues. Germline values: CDR1 SGHVS, CDR2 FQNEAQ. CDR3 region: CASSGGLAGTHSYNEQFF. CDR3 in DNA: TGTGCCAGCAGCGGGGGACTAGCGGGTACTCACTCCTACAATGAGCAGTTCTTC. Based on the CDR3 plus reference TRBV7-8 and TRBJ2-1, the full variable domain is GAGVSQSPRYKVAKRGQDVALRCDPISGHVSLFWYQQALGQGPEFLTYFQNEAQLDKSGLPSDRFFAERPEGSVSTLKIQRTQQEDSAVYLCASSGGLAGTHSYNEQFFGPGTRLTVL.

This chain connects TRBV3-1 to TRBJ2-3; perhaps D is TRBD1 or TRBD2 (5 bases each). The germline V gene has CDR1 LGHDT and CDR2 YNNKEL (reference sequence). The CDR3 spans 15 residues. The V end was cut by 0 bases, the J end by 4 bases, with 11 bases between. CDR3 loop: CASSQEPRDADTQYF. The CDR3 DNA is TGTGCCAGCAGCCAAGAACCCAGGGACGCAGATACGCAGTATTTT.

This chain joins TRBV7-9 and TRBJ1-2; D may be TRBD1 (6 bases). V was cut by 2 bases and J by 4 bases, with 17 bases left in between. The CDR3 is 16 amino acids. Germline V lookup: CDR1 SEHNR, CDR2 FQNEAQ (reference sequence). CDR3 amino acids: CASSLWGRGMGYGYTF. The CDR3 DNA follows: TGTGCCAGCAGCTTATGGGGCAGGGGAATGGGCTATGGCTACACCTTC.

The rearrangement links TRBV27 to TRBJ1-4; no firm D call. CDR1 and CDR2 (germline): MNHEY, SMNVEV (reference sequence). The V gene lost 3 bases and the J gene lost 0 bases, with 5 bases spanning the gap. The CDR3 contains 14 residues. CDR3 sequence reads: CASSFVATNEKLFF. Here the CDR3 DNA reads TGTGCCAGCAGTTTTGTTGCAACTAATGAAAAACTGTTTTTT.